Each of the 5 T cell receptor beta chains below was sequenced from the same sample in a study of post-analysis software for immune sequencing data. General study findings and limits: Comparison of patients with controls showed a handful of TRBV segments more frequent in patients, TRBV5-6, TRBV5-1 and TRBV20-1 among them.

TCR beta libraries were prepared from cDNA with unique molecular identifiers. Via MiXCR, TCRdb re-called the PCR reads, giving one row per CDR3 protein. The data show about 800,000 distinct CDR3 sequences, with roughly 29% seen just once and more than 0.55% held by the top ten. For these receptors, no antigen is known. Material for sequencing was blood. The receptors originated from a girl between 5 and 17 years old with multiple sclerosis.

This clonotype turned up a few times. The chain's CDR3 is CATSLPGLAGGSSYEQYF. The CDR3 bases are TGTGCCACCAGCTTGCCGGGACTAGCGGGCGGGAGCTCCTACGAGCAGTACTTC. V gene TRBV15 combines with J gene TRBJ2-7; TRBD2 matches at 12 bases. The CDR3 is 18 amino acids. CDR1 LNHNV and CDR2 YYDKDF come from the germline V gene (reference sequence). V was pared by 5 bases and J by 0 bases, with 11 bases of the junction left unmatched.

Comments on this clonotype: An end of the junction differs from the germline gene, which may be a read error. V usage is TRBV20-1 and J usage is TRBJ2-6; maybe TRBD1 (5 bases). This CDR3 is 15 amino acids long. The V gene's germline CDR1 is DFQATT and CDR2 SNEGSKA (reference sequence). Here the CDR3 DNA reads TGCAGTGCTAGACCGACAGCCTCTGGGGCCAACGTCCCGACTTTC. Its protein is CSARPTASGANVPTF.

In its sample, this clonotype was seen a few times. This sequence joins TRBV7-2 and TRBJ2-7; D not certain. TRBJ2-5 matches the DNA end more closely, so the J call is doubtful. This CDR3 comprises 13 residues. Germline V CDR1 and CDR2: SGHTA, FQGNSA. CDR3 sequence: CASSLDAEVTQYF. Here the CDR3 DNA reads TGTGCCAGCAGCTTAGACGCAGAGGTGACCCAGTACTTC.

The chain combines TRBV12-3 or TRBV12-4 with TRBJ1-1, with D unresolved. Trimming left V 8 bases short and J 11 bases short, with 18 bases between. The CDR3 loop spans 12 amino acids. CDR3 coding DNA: TGTGCCAGCCTACTAGGGCCGCGTAGGGCTTTCTTT. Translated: CASLLGPRRAFF.

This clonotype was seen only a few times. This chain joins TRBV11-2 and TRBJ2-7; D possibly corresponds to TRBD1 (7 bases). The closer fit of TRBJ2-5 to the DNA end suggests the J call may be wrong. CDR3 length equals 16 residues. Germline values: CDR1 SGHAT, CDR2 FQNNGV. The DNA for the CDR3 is TGTGCCAGCAGCTCGGGGTTAGGAGGGGGCAGAGAGACCCAGTACTTC. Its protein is CASSSGLGGGRETQYF.